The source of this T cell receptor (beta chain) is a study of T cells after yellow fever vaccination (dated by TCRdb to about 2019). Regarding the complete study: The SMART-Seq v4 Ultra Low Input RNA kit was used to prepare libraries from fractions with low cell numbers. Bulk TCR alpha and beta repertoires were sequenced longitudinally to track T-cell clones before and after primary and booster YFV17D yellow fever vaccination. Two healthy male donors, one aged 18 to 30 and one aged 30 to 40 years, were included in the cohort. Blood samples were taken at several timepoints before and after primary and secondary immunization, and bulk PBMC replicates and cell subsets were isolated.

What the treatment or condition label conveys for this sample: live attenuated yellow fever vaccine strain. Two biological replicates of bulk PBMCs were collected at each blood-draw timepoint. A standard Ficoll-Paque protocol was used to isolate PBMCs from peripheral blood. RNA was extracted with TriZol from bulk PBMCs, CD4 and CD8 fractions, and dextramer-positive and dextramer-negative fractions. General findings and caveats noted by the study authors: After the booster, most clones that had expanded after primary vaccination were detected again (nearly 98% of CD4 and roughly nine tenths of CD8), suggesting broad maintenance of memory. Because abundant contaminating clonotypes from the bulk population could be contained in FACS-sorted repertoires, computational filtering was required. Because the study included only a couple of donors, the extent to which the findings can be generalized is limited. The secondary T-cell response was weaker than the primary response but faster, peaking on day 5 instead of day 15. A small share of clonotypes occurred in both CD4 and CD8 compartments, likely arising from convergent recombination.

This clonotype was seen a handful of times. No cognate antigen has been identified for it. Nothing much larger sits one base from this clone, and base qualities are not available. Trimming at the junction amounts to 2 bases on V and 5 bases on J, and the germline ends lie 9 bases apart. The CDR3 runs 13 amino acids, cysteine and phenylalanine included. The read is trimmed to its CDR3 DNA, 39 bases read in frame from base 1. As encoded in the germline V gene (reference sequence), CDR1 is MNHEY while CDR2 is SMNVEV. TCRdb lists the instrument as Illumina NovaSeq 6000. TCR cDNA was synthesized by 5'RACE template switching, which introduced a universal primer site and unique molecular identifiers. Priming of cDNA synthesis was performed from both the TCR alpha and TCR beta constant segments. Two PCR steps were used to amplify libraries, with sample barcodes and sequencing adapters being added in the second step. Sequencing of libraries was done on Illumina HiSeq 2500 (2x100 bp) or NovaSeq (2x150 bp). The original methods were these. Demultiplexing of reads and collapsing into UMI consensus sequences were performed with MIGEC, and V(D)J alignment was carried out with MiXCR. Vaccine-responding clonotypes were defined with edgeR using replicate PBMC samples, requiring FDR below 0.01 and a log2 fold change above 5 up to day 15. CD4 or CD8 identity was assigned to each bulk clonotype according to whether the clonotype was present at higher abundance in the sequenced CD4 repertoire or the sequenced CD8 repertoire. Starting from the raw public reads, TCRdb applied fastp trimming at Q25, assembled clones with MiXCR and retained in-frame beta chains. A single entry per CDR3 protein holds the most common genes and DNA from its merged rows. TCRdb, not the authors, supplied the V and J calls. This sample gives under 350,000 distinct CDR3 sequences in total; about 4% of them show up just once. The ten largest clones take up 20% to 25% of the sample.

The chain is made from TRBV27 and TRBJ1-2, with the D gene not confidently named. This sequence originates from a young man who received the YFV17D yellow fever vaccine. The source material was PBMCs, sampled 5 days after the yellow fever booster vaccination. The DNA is TGTGCCAGCAGTTTAGGGCCAGTTTATGGCTACACCTTC. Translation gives CASSLGPVYGYTF.